This TCR beta chain was sequenced during a study of regulatory and conventional T cells in RAG deficiency. Sequenced by immunoSEQ multiplex PCR; TCRdb stores in-frame clones only, minus some. The table shows around 37,000 clones, with around 91% occurring only once. Germline V gene data show CDR1 as SGHAT and CDR2 as FQNNGV. The ends lost 5 bases at V and 8 bases at J; junction bases unmatched: 11. CDR3 size: 16 residues. These data were also filed under a second study, of regulatory T cells. That paper adds: The primer mix had 52 TRBV and 13 TRBJ primers.

Sequenced sample: CD8+ T cells sorted from blood. The clonotype originates from a human donor in good health. The chain carries TRBV11-2 and TRBJ2-1; 11 bases fit TRBD2. Written as DNA, the CDR3 is TGTGCCAGCAGCCCGTTCCCTAGCGGGGGGCGGGATGAGCAGTTCTTC. Protein sequence: CASSPFPSGGRDEQFF.